This is a list of T cell receptor beta chains from one sample in a study of blood T cell repertoires in COVID-19. Profiled with immunoSEQ multiplex PCR; TCRdb holds only in-frame clones, not every one. The sample contains 200,000 to 250,000 clones, about nine tenths of which appear only once. The source material was PBMCs or T cells enriched from blood (not recorded which). The receptors were sampled from a woman in her late teens or twenties who had recovered from COVID-19. The CDR3 runs from the conserved cysteine through the conserved F or W. Each record gives: D gene, CDR3 length, J gene, clone size, V gene, CDR3 protein, CDR3 DNA. The D gene is left open where the match is weak. Clone size is given for some rows only: seen once, a few or many times, or a class if the clone is expanded.

>-|14|TRBJ1-1|-|TRBV5-6
CASSLYRQVAEAFF
TGTGCCAGCAGCTTATATCGACAGGTGGCTGAAGCTTTCTTT
>-|14|TRBJ1-2|-|TRBV29-1
CSVGQESLNYGYTF
TGCAGCGTTGGTCAGGAATCCTTGAACTATGGCTACACCTTC
>TRBD1|14|TRBJ1-4|once|TRBV4-3
CASSQGSGGEKLFF
TGCGCCAGCAGCCAAGGGTCAGGGGGTGAAAAACTGTTTTTT
>-|11|TRBJ1-1|-|TRBV18
CASSPETEAFF
TGTGCCAGCTCACCAGAGACTGAAGCTTTCTTT
>TRBD1|15|TRBJ2-3|-|TRBV19
CASRERGHLTDTQYF
TGTGCCAGTAGGGAAAGGGGGCACCTCACAGATACGCAGTATTTT
>-|16|TRBJ2-3|-|TRBV4-3
CASSQDWAASTDTQYF
TGCGCCAGCAGCCAAGATTGGGCAGCCTCCACAGATACGCAGTATTTT
>-|14|TRBJ2-5|-|TRBV2
CASLYRYHQETQYF
TGTGCCAGCTTATACAGGTACCACCAAGAGACCCAGTACTTC
>-|16|TRBJ1-2|-|TRBV7-2
CASSLAAGRLNYGYTF
TGTGCCAGCAGCTTAGCCGCAGGGAGGCTAAACTATGGCTACACCTTC
>TRBD2|14|TRBJ2-1|-|TRBV19
CASSFGGGDNEQFF
TGTGCCAGTAGTTTTGGCGGGGGGGACAATGAGCAGTTCTTC
>-|12|TRBJ2-5|once|TRBV10-1
CASSGGAETQYF
TGCGCCAGCAGTGGGGGAGCAGAGACCCAGTACTTC
>-|16|TRBJ2-7|once|TRBV7-2
CASSLGPSYSSYEQYF
TGTGCCAGCAGCTTAGGACCTTCCTACAGCTCCTACGAGCAGTACTTC
>TRBD1|15|TRBJ2-1|-|TRBV19
CASRRPGTGAGEQFF
TGTGCCAGTAGGCGACCCGGGACAGGGGCCGGCGAGCAGTTCTTC
>-|13|TRBJ1-1|-|TRBV7-3
CASSSQGGTEAFF
TGTGCCAGCAGCTCCCAGGGCGGCACTGAAGCTTTCTTT
>-|15|TRBJ1-1|-|TRBV5-6
CASSLSPRENTEAFF
TGTGCCAGCAGCTTGTCCCCCAGGGAGAACACTGAAGCTTTCTTT
>-|14|TRBJ1-2|-|TRBV18
CASSTFAGVDGYTF
TGTGCCAGCTCAACTTTTGCAGGGGTTGATGGCTACACCTTC
>-|14|TRBJ1-5|-|TRBV6-5
CASSKTATNQPQHF
TGTGCCAGCAGTAAGACAGCAACCAATCAGCCCCAGCATTTT
>-|14|TRBJ1-5|-|TRBV28
CASMGGGGFLPQHF
TGTGCCAGCATGGGGGGAGGGGGGTTCCTGCCCCAGCATTTT
>-|16|TRBJ1-2|-|TRBV9
CASSVNKGVPANGYTF
TGTGCCAGCAGCGTAAACAAGGGGGTGCCAGCAAATGGCTACACCTTC
>-|13|TRBJ2-7|-|TRBV4-1
CASSQVRAYEQYF
TGCGCCAGCAGCCAAGTGAGGGCCTACGAGCAGTACTTC
>TRBD1|15|TRBJ2-1|-|TRBV24-1
CATSDPGTEHNEQFF
TGTGCCACCAGTGATCCCGGGACAGAACACAATGAGCAGTTCTTC
>TRBD1|16|TRBJ2-5|-|TRBV9
CASSIERQGALETQYF
TGTGCCAGCAGCATCGAGAGACAGGGGGCCTTAGAGACCCAGTACTTC
>-|14|TRBJ1-2|-|TRBV2
CASSEEAEYYGYTF
TGTGCCAGCAGTGAAGAAGCGGAATACTATGGCTACACCTTC
>-|17|TRBJ1-5|-|TRBV7-2
CASSLWKGEGSNQPQHF
TGTGCCAGCAGCTTATGGAAGGGGGAAGGGAGCAATCAGCCCCAGCATTTT
>-|11|TRBJ1-2|-|TRBV12-5
CASGLREVNTF
TGTGCTAGTGGTCTCAGGGAAGTAAACACCTTC
>TRBD1|15|TRBJ2-3|-|TRBV11-2
CASSLGDRAADTQYF
TGTGCCAGCAGCTTAGGGGACAGGGCGGCAGATACGCAGTATTTT
>-|15|TRBJ2-5|-|TRBV4-2
CASSQDRGSPETQYF
TGTGCCAGCAGCCAAGATCGAGGATCCCCGGAGACCCAGTACTTC
>-|15|TRBJ1-4|-|TRBV5-1
CASSTRRGGSEKLFF
TGCGCCAGCAGTACGCGACGGGGCGGGAGTGAAAAACTGTTTTTT
>-|15|TRBJ2-6|-|TRBV28
CASSSVRDGANVLTF
TGTGCCAGCAGTTCCGTTCGAGATGGGGCCAACGTCCTGACTTTC
>-|14|TRBJ2-2|-|TRBV15
CATSLRSETGELFF
TGTGCCACCAGCTTACGTAGCGAAACCGGGGAGCTGTTTTTT
>TRBD1|15|TRBJ2-3|once|TRBV19
CASSPRTGEGDTQYF
TGTGCCAGTAGTCCAAGGACAGGGGAGGGAGATACGCAGTATTTT
>-|13|TRBJ1-1|-|TRBV27
CASSLTGNTEAFF
TGTGCCAGCAGTTTAACAGGGAACACTGAAGCTTTCTTT
>-|14|TRBJ2-7|-|TRBV27
CASSLKGQFYEQYF
TGTGCCAGCAGTTTGAAGGGGCAGTTCTACGAGCAGTACTTC